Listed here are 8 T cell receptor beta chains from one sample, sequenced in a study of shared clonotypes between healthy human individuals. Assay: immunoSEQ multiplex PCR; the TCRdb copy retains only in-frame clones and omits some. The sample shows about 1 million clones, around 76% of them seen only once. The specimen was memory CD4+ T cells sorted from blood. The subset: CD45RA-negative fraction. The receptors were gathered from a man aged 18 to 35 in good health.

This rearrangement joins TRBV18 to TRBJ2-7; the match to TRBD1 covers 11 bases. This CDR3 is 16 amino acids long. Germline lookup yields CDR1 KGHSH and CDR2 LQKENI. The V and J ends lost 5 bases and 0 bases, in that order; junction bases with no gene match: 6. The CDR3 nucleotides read TGTGCCAGCTCATCCTCCGGGACAGGGGGCTCCTACGAGCAGTACTTC. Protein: CASSSSGTGGSYEQYF.

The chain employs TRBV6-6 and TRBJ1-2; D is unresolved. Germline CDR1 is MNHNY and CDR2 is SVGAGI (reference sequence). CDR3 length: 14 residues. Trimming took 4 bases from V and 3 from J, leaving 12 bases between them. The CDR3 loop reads CASSSSQKYYGYTF. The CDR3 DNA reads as TGTGCCAGCAGTTCGTCACAGAAATACTATGGCTACACCTTC.

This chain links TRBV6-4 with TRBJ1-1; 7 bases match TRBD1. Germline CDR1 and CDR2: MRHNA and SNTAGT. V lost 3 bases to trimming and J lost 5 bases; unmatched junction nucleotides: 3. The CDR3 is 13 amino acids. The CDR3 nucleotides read TGTGCCAGCAGTGAACAGGGGAGGACTGAAGCTTTCTTT. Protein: CASSEQGRTEAFF.

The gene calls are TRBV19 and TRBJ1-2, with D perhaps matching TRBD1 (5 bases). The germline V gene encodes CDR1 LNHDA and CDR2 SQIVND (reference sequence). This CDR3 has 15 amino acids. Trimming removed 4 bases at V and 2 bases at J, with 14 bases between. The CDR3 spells CASSTKAGLNYGYTF. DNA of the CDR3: TGTGCCAGTAGTACTAAAGCGGGGCTCAACTATGGCTACACCTTC.

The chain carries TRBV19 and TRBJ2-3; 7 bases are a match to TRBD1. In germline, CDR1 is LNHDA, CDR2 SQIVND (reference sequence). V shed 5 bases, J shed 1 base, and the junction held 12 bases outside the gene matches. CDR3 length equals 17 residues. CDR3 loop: CASSAGTAFRGTDTQYF. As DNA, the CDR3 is TGTGCCAGTAGTGCCGGGACAGCCTTTCGGGGCACAGATACGCAGTATTTT.

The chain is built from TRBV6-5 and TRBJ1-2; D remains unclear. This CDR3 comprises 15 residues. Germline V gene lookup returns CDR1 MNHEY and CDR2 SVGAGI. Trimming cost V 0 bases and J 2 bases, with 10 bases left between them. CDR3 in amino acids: CASSYSGQKNYGYTF. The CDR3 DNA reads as TGTGCCAGCAGTTACTCGGGTCAGAAGAACTATGGCTACACCTTC.

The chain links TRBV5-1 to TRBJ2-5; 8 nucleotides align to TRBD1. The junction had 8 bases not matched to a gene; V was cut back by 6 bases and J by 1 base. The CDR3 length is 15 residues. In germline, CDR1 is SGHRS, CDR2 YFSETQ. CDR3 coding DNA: TGCGCCAGCACACCAGGACAGGGATTCCAAGAGACCCAGTACTTC. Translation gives CASTPGQGFQETQYF. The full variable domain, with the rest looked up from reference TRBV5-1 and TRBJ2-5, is KAGVTQTPRYLIKTRGQQVTLSCSPISGHRSVSWYQQTPGQGLQFLFEYFSETQRNKGNFPGRFSGRQFSNSRSEMNVSTLELGDSALYLCASTPGQGFQETQYFGPGTRLLVL.

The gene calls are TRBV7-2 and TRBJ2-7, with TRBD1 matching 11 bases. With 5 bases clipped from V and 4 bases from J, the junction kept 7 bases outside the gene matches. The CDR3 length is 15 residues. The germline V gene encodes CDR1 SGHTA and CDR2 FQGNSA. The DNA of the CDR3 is TGTGCCAGCAGCACGACGGGACAGGGGGAATACGAGCAGTACTTC. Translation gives CASSTTGQGEYEQYF.